This TCR beta chain was profiled in a study of blood T cell repertoires in COVID-19. The wider study: Sites in the United States, Italy and Spain provided acute and convalescent COVID-19 samples.

Source study methods: Reference gene primer amplification gave nucleated cell count estimates. Data came from immunoSEQ multiplex PCR; TCRdb stores just in-frame clones and leaves some out. The V and J calls and the clone size are those of that table, but D and trimming were determined from the DNA. The data hold around 190,000 clones, with 75% to 85% observed a single time. Sequenced input: peripheral blood. The clonotype originates from a man in his sixties with acute or convalescent COVID-19.

The CDR3 here is CAISASGGALNEQFF. Here the CDR3 DNA reads TGTGCCATCAGTGCTAGCGGGGGGGCCTTAAATGAGCAGTTCTTC. The chain is built from TRBV10-3 and TRBJ2-1, with TRBD2 identical over 12 bases. CDR3 length: 15 amino acids. The V gene's germline CDR1 is ENHRY and CDR2 SYGVKD. V lost 4 bases to trimming and J lost 7 bases; unmatched junction nucleotides: 5.